The TCR beta chain under discussion was sequenced for a study of blood T cell repertoires in COVID-19 (dated by TCRdb to 2018 to 2020). Study-wide context: Samples covering the acute and convalescent phases of COVID-19 were provided by collaborators in the United States, Italy and Spain. The prospective study material was composed of cDNA or gDNA derived from T cells, B-cell-depleted T cells, or PBMCs. Subjects who had been exposed to COVID-19, were actively infected with it, or had recovered from it provided the deeply sampled blood TCRbeta repertoires that made up the dataset. The repertoires were made available in a free public database intended to serve as a resource for research on the immune response to SARS-CoV-2. Samples were obtained from the ongoing ImmuneRACE study (first 160 participants) and from 1,000 to 1,500 subjects provided by 6 global collaborators. Nearly every sample came with metadata listing a de-identified subject ID, COVID-19 status, age in years and sex. HLA class I and class II types, where available, came from metadata supplied by the sample provider rather than from assay-based typing.

Broad study findings and their caveats: Clinical and demographic metadata were provided uncurated, with the amount varying by source and participant.

TCRbeta CDR3 regions were amplified from genomic DNA using the immunoSEQ Assay, a bias-controlled multiplex PCR. The source study handled its data this way. Nucleated cell counts per sample were estimated from amplification of reference gene primers within the assay. To quantify the absolute abundance of each unique TCRbeta CDR3 rearrangement, sequence reads were collapsed and filtered. For each sample, productive Simpson clonality was calculated as the square root of Simpson's diversity index across productive rearrangements. The clones in this table, taken by TCRdb from immuneACCESS, are in-frame only. Not every clone is retained; where verified, under half of the shortfall comes from an unresolved V gene, and the cause of the rest is unknown. V and J calls and clone size follow that table, whereas D and trimming were derived from the DNA. The sample table holds about 150,000 clones, of which approximately 87% were seen once. The top ten constitute roughly 4.1% of the sample.

Whole blood was collected in K2EDTA tubes by collaborating institutions according to the institutions' own protocols. For TCRbeta analysis, collaborators shipped samples in one of three forms: frozen whole blood, isolated PBMCs, or DNA extracted from either of those sample types. CDR1 and CDR2 (LGHNA, YSLEER) derive from the germline V gene. The CDR3 contains 13 residues, cysteine and phenylalanine counted. The only DNA kept is the CDR3, 39 bases in frame from the first base. Compared with germline, V lacks 5 bases and J lacks 6 bases; bases without a gene match: 3. Concerning this clone: Its cognate antigen has yet to be identified. Base qualities are not provided; no much larger clone lies one nucleotide away.

This sequence uses TRBV4-3 and TRBJ2-1, with 8 middle bases fitting TRBD1. Material: peripheral blood. The receptor was isolated from a woman in her 70s with acute or convalescent COVID-19. The nucleotides are TGCGCCAGCAGCGGAACAGGGGGCAATGAGCAGTTCTTC. Protein translation: CASSGTGGNEQFF.